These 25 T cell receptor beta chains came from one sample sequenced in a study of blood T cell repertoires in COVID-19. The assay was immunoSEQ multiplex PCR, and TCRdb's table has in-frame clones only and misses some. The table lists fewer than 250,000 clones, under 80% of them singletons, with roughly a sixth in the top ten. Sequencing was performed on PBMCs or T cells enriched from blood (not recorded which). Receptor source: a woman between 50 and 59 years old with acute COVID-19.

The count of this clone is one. The CDR3 sequence is CASSGDTGFGAGELFF. DNA of the CDR3: TGTGCCAGCAGTGGAGACACAGGGTTCGGGGCCGGGGAGCTGTTTTTT. The J gene is TRBJ2-2, the V gene TRBV27; TRBD1 might be the D (6 bases). The V gene lost 5 bases and the J gene lost 6 bases, with 19 bases spanning the gap. The germline CDR1 and CDR2 sequences are MNHEY and SMNVEV (reference sequence). This CDR3 spans 16 amino acids.

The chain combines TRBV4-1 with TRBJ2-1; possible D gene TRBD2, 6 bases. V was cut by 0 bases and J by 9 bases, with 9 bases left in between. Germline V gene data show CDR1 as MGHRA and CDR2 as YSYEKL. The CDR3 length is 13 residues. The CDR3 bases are TGCGCCAGCAGCCAAGATGGGGGGAGTGAGCAGTTCTTC. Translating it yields CASSQDGGSEQFF.

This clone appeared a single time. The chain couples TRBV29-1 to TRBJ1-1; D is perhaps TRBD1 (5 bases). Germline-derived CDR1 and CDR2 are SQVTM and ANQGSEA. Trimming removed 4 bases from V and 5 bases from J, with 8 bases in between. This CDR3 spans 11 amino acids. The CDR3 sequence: CSVAGRTEAFF. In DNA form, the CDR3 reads TGCAGCGTTGCAGGGCGGACTGAAGCTTTCTTT.

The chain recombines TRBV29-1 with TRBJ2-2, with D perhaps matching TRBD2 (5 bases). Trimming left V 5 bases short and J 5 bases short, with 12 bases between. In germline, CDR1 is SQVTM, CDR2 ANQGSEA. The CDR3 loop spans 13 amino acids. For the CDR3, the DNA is TGCAGCGTTCGAAGAGGGCCGACCGGGGAGCTGTTTTTT. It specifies CSVRRGPTGELFF.

The CDR3 is CASRSWTSGGMNTGELFF. The CDR3 nucleotides read TGTGCCAGTAGATCCTGGACTAGCGGGGGGATGAACACCGGGGAGCTGTTTTTT. The rearrangement uses TRBV19 and TRBJ2-2; 14 nucleotides line up with TRBD2. The germline gives CDR1 LNHDA, CDR2 SQIVND (reference sequence). CDR3 length: 18 residues. V gave up 6 bases and J gave up 1 base; unmatched junction bases: 7.

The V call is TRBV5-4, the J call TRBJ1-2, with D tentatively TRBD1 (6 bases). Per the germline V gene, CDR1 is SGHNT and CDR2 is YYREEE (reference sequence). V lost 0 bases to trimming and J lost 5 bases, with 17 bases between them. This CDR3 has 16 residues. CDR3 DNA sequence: TGTGCCAGCAGCTTGGGGGGTTCGGGCAGGGGATATGGCTACACCTTC. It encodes CASSLGGSGRGYGYTF.

CDR3: CASSSEGRGWGYTF. The CDR3 region has the DNA TGCGCCAGCAGCTCGGAGGGCCGGGGCTGGGGCTACACCTTC. V gene TRBV5-1 combines with J gene TRBJ1-2; tentative D call: TRBD1 (5 bases). V gave up 3 bases and J gave up 8 bases, with 17 bases separating them. CDR3 length equals 14 residues. Germline lookup yields CDR1 SGHRS and CDR2 YFSETQ.

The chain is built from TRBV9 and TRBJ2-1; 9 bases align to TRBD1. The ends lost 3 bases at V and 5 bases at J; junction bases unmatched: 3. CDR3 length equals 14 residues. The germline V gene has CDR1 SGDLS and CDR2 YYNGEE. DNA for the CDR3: TGTGCCAGCAGCGCCGGGACAGGGAACAATGAGCAGTTCTTC. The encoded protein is CASSAGTGNNEQFF.

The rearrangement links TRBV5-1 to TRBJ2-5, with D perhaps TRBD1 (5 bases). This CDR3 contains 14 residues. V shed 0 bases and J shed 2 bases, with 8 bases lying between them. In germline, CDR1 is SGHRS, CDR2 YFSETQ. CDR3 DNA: TGCGCCAGCAGCTTGGGACAGCAGCAAGAGACCCAGTACTTC. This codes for CASSLGQQQETQYF.

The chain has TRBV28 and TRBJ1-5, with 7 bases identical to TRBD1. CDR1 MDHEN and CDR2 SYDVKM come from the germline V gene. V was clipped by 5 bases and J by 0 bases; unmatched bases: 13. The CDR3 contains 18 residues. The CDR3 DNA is TGTGCCAGCAGTGGGGACAGTCTGCTGATATATAGCAATCAGCCCCAGCATTTT. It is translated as CASSGDSLLIYSNQPQHF.

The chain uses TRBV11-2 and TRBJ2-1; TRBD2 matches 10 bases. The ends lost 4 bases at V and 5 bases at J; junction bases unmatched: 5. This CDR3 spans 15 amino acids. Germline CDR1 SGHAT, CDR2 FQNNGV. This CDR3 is CASSSERGGHNEQFF. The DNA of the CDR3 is TGTGCCAGCAGCTCAGAGCGGGGGGGGCACAATGAGCAGTTCTTC. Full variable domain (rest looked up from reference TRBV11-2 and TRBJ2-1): EAGVAQSPRYKIIEKRQSVAFWCNPISGHATLYWYQQILGQGPKLLIQFQNNGVVDDSQLPKDRFSAERLKGVDSTLKIQPAKLEDSAVYLCASSSERGGHNEQFFGPGTRLTVL.

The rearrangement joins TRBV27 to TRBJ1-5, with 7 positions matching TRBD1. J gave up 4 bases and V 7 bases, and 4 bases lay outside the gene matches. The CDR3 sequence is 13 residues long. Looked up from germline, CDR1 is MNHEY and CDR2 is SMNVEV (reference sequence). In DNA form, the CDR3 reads TGTGCCAGCAAGGGACAGAGAAATCAGCCCCAGCATTTT. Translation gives CASKGQRNQPQHF.

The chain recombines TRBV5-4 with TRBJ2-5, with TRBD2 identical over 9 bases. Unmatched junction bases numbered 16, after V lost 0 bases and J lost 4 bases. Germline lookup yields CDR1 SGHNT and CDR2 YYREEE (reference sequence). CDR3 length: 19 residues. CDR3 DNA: TGTGCCAGCAGCTTGGATGGAGCGGGGGGCCCGACCTGGGCAGAGACCCAGTACTTC. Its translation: CASSLDGAGGPTWAETQYF.

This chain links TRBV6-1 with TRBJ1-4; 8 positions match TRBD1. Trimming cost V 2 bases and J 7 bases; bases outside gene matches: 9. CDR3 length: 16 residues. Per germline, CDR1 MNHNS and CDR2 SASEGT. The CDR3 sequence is CASSERSGGGSEKLFF. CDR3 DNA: TGTGCCAGCAGTGAAAGGTCAGGGGGCGGAAGTGAAAAACTGTTTTTT.

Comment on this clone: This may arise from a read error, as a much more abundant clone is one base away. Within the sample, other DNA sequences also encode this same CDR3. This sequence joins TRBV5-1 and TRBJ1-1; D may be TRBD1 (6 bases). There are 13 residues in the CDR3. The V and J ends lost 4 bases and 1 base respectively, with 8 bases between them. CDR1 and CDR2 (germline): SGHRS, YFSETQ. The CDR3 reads CASSLQGNTEAFF. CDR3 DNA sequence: TGCGCCAGCAGCCTACAGGGGAACACTGAAGCTTTCTTT.

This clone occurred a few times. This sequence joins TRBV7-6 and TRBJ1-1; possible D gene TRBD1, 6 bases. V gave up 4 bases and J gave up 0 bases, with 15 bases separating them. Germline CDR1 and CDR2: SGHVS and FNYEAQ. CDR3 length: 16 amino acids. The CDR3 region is CASSSESRTVNTEAFF. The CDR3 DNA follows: TGTGCCAGCAGCTCGGAGAGCCGGACAGTGAACACTGAAGCTTTCTTT.

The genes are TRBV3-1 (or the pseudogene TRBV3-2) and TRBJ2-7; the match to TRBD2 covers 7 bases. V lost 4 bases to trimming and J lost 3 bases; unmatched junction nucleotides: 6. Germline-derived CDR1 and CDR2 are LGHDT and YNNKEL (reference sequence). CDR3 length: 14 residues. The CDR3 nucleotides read TGTGCCAGCAGCCTCGCCCCGGGGGGCTACGAGCAGTACGTC. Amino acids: CASSLAPGGYEQYV.

CDR3 in amino acids: CASSQGQGIDNSPLHF. CDR3 sequence (DNA): TGCGCCAGCAGCCAAGGACAGGGTATCGACAATTCACCCCTCCACTTT. The chain carries TRBV4-3 and TRBJ1-6, with 7 bases identical to TRBD1. J was trimmed by 7 bases and V by 1 base; bases with no gene match: 7. Germline CDR1 LGHNA, CDR2 YSLEER. This CDR3 is 16 amino acids long.

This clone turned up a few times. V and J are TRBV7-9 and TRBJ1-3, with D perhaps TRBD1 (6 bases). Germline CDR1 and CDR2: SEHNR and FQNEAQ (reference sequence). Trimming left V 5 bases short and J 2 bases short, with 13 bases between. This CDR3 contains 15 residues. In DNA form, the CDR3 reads TGTGCCAGCAGCCCCCGGACAGCGCCTGGAAACACCATATATTTT. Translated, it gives CASSPRTAPGNTIYF.

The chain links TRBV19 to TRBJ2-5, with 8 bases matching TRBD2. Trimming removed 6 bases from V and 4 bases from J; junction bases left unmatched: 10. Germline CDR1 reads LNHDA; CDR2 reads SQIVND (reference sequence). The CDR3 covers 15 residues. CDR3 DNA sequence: TGTGCCAGTAGGTCGACTAGCGCCGCCCCAGAGACCCAGTACTTC. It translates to CASRSTSAAPETQYF.

CDR3 in DNA: TGTGCCAGCAGCCAAGTGGCGGGGGCCGGGGAGCTGTTTTTT. Its protein is CASSQVAGAGELFF. The chain links TRBV3-1 (or the pseudogene TRBV3-2) to TRBJ2-2, with 7 bases lining up with TRBD2. The CDR3 has 14 residues. V dropped 1 base and J dropped 6; count of bases not matched to a gene: 2. The germline CDR1 and CDR2 sequences are LGHDT and YNNKEL (reference sequence).

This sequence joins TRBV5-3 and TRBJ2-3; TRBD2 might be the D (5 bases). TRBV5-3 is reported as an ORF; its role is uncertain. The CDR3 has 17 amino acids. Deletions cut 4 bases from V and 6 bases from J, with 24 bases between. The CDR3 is CARSPKAAAQATDTQYF. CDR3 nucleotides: TGTGCCAGAAGCCCAAAAGCGGCTGCACAAGCCACGGATACGCAGTATTTT.

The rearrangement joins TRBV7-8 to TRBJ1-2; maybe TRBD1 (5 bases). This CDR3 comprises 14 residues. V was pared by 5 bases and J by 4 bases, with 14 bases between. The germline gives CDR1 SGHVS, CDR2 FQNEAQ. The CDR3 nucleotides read TGTGCCAGCAGCATACTTGGGGCTGGCTATGGCTACACCTTC. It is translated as CASSILGAGYGYTF.

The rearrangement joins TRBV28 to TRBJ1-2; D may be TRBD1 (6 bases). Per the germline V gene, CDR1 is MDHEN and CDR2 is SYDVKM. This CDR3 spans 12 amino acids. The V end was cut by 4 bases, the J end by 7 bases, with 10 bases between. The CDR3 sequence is CASSSGVGGYTF. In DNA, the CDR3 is TGTGCCAGCAGTTCAGGGGTCGGTGGCTACACCTTC.

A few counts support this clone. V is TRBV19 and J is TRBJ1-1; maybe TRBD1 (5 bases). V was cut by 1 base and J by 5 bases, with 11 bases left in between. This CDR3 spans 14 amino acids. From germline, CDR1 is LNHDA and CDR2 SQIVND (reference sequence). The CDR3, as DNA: TGTGCCAGTAGTATAGTCCAGGGAGGAACTGAAGCTTTCTTT. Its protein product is CASSIVQGGTEAFF.